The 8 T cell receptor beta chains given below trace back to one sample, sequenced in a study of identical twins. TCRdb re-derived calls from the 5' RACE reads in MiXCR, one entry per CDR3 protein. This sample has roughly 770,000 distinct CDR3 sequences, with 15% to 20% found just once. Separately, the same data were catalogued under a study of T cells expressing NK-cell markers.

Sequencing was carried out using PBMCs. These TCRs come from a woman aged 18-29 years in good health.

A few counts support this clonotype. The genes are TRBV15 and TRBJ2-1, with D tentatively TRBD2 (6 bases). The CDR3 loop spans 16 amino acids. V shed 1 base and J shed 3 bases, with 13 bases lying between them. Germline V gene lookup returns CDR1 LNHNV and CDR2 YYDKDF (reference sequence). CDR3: CATSRVPFSGYNEQFF. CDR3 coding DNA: TGTGCCACCAGCAGAGTCCCCTTTAGCGGCTACAATGAGCAGTTCTTC.

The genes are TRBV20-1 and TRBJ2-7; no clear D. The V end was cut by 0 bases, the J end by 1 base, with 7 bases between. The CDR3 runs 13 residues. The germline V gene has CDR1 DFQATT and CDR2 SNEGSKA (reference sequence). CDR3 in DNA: TGCAGTGCTAGAGATTACAGATCCTACGAGCAGTACTTC. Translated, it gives CSARDYRSYEQYF.

CDR3 sequence reads: CASSPRSRQAGNEQFF. CDR3 nucleotides: TGTGCCAGCAGTCCCCGTAGCCGCCAGGCAGGCAATGAGCAGTTCTTC. The V gene is TRBV12-3 or TRBV12-4, the J gene TRBJ2-1; D unclear. Between the trimmed V and J ends, which lost 5 bases and 6 bases, there was a span of 20 bases. The CDR3 spans 16 residues.

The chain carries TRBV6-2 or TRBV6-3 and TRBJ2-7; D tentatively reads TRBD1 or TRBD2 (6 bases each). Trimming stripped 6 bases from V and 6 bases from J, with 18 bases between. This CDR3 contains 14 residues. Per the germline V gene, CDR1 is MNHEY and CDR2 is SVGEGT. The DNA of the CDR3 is TGTGCCAGCAGCTCTTACAGGGAGGTCGGCGAGCAGTACTTC. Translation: CASSSYREVGEQYF.

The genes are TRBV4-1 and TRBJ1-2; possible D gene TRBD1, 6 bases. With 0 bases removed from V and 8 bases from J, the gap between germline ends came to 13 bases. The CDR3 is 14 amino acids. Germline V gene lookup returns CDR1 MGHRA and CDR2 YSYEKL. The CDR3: CASSQDTGFRGYTF. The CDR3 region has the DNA TGCGCCAGCAGCCAAGATACAGGGTTTCGGGGCTACACCTTC.

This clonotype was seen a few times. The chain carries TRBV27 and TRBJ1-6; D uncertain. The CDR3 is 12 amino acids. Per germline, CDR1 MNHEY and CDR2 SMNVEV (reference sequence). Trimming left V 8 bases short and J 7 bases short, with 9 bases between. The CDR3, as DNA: TGTGCCAGCCGGGTCGAGAATTCACCCCTCCACTTT. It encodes CASRVENSPLHF.

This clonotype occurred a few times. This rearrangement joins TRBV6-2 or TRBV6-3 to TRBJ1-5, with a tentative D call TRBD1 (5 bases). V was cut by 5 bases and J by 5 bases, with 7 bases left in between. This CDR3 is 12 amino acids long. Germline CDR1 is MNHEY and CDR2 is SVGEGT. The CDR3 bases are TGTGCCAGCAGTGGCAGGGATCAGCCCCAGCATTTT. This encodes CASSGRDQPQHF.

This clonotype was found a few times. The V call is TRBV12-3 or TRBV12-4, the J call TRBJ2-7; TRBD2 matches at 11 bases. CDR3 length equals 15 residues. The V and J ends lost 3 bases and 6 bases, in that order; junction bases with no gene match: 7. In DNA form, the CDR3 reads TGTGCCAGCAGTTTGACTAGCGGGAAGTCATCCGAGCAGTACTTC. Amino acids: CASSLTSGKSSEQYF.